This record covers a single T cell receptor beta chain. Repertoires were generated with immunoSEQ multiplex PCR, while TCRdb's copy carries only in-frame clones and drops some. The sample records more than 100,000 clones, roughly 90% being singletons. The source of the sample is a study of control samples from healthy donors and cancer patients. Germline V CDR1 and CDR2: KGHSH, LQKENI. This CDR3 is built from 17 residues. The ends were cut back, 6 bases at V and 2 bases at J, with 20 bases in the middle. The sample was blood. This receptor was obtained from a young man in good health. The chain joins TRBV18 to TRBJ1-5; no clear D. Here the CDR3 reads CASSQNPPEGGNQPQHF. The CDR3 region has the DNA TGTGCCAGCTCTCAAAACCCGCCCGAGGGCGGCAATCAGCCCCAGCATTTT.